The present entry profiles one T cell receptor (beta chain) with its context. The target antigen is unknown. The data belong to a study of T cells in narcolepsy. Study information: Enrolled donors included narcolepsy type 1 or type 2 patients and healthy controls. General study findings and limits: Comparing one patient's CSF and blood CD4+ clonotypes highlighted HCRT- and TRIB2-specific autoreactive clonotypes. Autoreactive clone sequences were missing from some blood memory CD4+ repertoires. Reportedly, autoreactive clonotypes were serially detected in patients' blood but not controls'.

There are 16 residues in the CDR3. CDR1 and CDR2 from the germline V gene are GTSNPN and SVGIG (reference sequence). V dropped 2 bases and J dropped 0 bases, with 14 bases sitting between them. Measured with immunoSEQ multiplex PCR; TCRdb has only the in-frame clones, and not every one. The top ten clones hold under 1.3% of a sample with tens of thousands of clones, 92% of them seen once. The genes are TRBV30 and TRBJ1-5, with a possible D match to TRBD1 (6 bases). This clonotype was sampled from a human donor with narcolepsy. Input material: CD45RA- memory CD4+ T cells from PBMCs. CDR3 nucleotide sequence: TGTGCCTGGAGTTTATCAGGGGTAATTAGCAATCAGCCCCAGCATTTT. Protein sequence: CAWSLSGVISNQPQHF.